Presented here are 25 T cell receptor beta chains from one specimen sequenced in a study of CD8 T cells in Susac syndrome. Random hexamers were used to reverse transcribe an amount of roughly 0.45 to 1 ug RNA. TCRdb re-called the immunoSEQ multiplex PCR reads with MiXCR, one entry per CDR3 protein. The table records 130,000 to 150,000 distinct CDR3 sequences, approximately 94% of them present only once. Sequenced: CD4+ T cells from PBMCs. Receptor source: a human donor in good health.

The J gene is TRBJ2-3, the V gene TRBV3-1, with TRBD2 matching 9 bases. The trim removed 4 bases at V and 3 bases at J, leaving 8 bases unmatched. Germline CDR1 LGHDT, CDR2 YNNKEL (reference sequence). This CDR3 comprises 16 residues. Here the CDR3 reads CASSRPTSGLTDTQYF. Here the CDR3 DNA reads TGTGCCAGCAGCCGTCCGACTAGCGGTTTGACAGATACGCAGTATTTT.

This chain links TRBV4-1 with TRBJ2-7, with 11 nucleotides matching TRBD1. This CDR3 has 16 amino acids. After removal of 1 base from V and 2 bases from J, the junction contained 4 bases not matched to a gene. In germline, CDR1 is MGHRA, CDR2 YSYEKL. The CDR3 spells CASSQVDRGLPYEQYF. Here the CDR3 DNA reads TGCGCCAGCAGCCAAGTGGACAGGGGGCTCCCCTACGAGCAGTACTTC.

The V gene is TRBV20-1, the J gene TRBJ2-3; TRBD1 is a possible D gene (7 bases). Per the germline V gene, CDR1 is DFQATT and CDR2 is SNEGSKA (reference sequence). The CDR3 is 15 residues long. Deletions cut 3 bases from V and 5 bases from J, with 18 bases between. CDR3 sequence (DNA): TGCAGTGCTAGCGCGCGGGACAGAGACTTAGATACGCAGTATTTT. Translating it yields CSASARDRDLDTQYF.

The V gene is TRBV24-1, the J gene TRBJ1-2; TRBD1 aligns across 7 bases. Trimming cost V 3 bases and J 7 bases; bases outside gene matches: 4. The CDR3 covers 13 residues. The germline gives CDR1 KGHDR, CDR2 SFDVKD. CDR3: CATSDRGGGGYTF. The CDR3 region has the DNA TGTGCCACCAGTGATCGAGGGGGCGGTGGCTACACCTTC.

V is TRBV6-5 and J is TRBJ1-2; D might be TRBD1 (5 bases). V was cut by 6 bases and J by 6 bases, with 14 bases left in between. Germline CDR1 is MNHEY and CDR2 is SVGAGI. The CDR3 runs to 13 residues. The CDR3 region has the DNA TGTGCCAGCAGGCGGGGCGCCACCCATGGCTACACCTTC. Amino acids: CASRRGATHGYTF.

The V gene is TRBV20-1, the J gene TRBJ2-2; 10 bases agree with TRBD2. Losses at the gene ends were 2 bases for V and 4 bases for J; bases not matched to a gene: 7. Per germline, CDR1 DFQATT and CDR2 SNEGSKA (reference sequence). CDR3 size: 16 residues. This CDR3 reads CSARSNPSGGTGELFF. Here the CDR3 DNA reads TGCAGTGCTAGATCGAATCCTAGCGGGGGCACCGGGGAGCTGTTTTTT.

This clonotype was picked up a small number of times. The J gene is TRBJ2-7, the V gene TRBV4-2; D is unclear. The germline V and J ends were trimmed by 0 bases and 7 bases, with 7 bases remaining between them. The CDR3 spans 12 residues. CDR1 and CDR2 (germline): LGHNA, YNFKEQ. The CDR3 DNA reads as TGTGCCAGCAGCCAAGATCTCGAGGAGCAGTACTTC. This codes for CASSQDLEEQYF.

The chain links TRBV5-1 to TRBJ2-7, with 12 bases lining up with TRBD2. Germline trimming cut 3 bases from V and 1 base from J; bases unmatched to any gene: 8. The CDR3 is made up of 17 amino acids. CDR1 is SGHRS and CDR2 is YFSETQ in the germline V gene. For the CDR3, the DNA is TGCGCCAGCAGCTCCTTGGTACTAGCGGGAGGTTCCTACGAGCAGTACTTC. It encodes CASSSLVLAGGSYEQYF.

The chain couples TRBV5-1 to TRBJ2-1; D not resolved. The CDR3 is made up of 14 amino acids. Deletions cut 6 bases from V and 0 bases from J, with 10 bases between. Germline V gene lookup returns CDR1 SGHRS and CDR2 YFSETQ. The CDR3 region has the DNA TGCGCCAGCACAGGTGAGAGCTCCTACAATGAGCAGTTCTTC. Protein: CASTGESSYNEQFF. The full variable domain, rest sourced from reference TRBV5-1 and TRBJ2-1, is KAGVTQTPRYLIKTRGQQVTLSCSPISGHRSVSWYQQTPGQGLQFLFEYFSETQRNKGNFPGRFSGRQFSNSRSEMNVSTLELGDSALYLCASTGESSYNEQFFGPGTRLTVL.

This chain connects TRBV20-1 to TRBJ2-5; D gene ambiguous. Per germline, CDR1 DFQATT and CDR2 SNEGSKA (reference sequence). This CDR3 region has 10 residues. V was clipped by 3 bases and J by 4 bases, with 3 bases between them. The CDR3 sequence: CSASLETQYF. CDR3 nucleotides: TGCAGTGCTAGCTTAGAGACCCAGTACTTC.

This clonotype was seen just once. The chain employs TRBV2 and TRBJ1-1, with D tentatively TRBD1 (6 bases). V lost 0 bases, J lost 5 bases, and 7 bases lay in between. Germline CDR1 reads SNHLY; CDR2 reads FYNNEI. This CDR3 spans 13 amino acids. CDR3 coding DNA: TGTGCCAGCAGTGAAGCTAGGGGGACTGAAGCTTTCTTT. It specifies CASSEARGTEAFF.

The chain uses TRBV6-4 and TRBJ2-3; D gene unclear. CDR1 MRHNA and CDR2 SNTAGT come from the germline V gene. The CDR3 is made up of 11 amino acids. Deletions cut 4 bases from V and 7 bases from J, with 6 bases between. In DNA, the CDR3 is TGTGCCAGCAGTGCGGGTTATACGCAGTATTTT. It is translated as CASSAGYTQYF.

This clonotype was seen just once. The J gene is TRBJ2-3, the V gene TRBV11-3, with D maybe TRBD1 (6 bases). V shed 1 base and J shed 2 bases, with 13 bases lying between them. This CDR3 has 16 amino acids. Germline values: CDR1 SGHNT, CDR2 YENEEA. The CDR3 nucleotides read TGTGCCAGCAGCTTAGGCCACAGGGAAAACACAGATACGCAGTATTTT. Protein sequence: CASSLGHRENTDTQYF.

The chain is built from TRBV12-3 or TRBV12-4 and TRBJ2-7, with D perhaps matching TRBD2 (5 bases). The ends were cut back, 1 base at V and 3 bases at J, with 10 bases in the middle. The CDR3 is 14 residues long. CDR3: CASSLGRGLYEQYF. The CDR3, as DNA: TGTGCCAGCAGTTTAGGTCGAGGACTCTACGAGCAGTACTTC.

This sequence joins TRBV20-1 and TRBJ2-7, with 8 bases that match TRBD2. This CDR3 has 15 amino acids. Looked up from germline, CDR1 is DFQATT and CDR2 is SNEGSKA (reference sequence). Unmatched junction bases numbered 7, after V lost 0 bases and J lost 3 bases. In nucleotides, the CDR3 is TGCAGTGCTAGAGATATAGCGGGAAGGTTCTACGAGCAGTACTTC. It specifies CSARDIAGRFYEQYF.

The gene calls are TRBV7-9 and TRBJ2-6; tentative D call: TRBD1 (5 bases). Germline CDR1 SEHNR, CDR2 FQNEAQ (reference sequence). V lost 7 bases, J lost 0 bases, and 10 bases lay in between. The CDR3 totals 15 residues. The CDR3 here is CASTERGSGANVLTF. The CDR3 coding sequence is TGTGCCAGCACCGAAAGGGGCTCTGGGGCCAACGTCCTGACTTTC.

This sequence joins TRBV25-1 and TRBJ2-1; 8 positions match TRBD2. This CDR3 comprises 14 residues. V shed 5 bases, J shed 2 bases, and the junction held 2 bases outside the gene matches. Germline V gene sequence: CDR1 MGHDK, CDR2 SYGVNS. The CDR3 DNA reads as TGTGCCAGCAGTCTGACTAGCGCCTACAATGAGCAGTTCTTC. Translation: CASSLTSAYNEQFF.

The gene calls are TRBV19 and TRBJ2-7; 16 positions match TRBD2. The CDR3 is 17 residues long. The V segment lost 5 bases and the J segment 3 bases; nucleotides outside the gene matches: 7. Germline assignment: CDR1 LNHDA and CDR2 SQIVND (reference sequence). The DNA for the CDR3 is TGTGCCAGTAGTGTGGGACTAGCGGGAGGGCCAGGCTACGAGCAGTACTTC. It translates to CASSVGLAGGPGYEQYF.

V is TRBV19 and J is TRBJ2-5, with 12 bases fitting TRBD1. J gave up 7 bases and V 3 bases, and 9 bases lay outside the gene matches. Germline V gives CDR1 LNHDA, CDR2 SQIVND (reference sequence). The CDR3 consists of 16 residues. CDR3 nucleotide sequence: TGTGCCAGTAGTATCGGGACAGGGGGCGCCGCTGGGACCCAGTACTTC. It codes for CASSIGTGGAAGTQYF.

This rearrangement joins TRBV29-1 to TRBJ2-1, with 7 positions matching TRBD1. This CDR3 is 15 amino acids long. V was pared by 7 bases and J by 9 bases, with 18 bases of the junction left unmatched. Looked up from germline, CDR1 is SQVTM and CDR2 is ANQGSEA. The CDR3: CSGGPGQALGGEQFF. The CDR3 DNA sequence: TGCAGCGGGGGCCCCGGACAGGCGCTCGGAGGTGAGCAGTTCTTC.

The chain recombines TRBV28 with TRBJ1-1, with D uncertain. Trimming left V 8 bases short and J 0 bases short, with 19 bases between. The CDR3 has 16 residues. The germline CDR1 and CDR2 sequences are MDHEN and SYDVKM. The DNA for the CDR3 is TGTGCCAGCCTAACCTCCGAAGGAGTCATGAACACTGAAGCTTTCTTT. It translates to CASLTSEGVMNTEAFF.

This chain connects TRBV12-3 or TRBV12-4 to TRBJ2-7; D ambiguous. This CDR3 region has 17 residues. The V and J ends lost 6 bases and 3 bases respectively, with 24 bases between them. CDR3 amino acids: CASSQAPPGRSVYEQYF. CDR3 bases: TGTGCCAGCAGCCAAGCCCCCCCCGGACGTTCTGTCTACGAGCAGTACTTC.

This chain's CDR3 is CASSSWLHRGEQYF. As DNA, the CDR3 is TGTGCCAGCAGCTCCTGGCTCCATCGGGGGGAGCAGTACTTC. The J gene is TRBJ2-7, the V gene TRBV5-4, with D perhaps matching TRBD2 (6 bases). Trimming left V 3 bases short and J 7 bases short, with 17 bases between. The CDR3 length is 14 residues. Germline-derived CDR1 and CDR2 are SGHNT and YYREEE (reference sequence).

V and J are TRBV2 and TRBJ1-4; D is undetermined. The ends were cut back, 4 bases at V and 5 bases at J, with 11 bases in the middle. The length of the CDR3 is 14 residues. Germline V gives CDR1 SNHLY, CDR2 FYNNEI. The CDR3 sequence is CASSATALNEKLFF. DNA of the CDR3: TGTGCCAGCAGTGCGACCGCGCTCAATGAAAAACTGTTTTTT.

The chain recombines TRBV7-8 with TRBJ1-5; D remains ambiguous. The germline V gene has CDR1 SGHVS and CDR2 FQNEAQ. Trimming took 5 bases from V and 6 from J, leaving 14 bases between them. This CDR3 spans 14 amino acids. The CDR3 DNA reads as TGTGCCAGCAGCCACTCGGGGTTCGGTCAGCCCCAGCATTTT. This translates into CASSHSGFGQPQHF.